These T cell receptor beta chains were read from a single sample in a study of T-cell reconstitution after alpha-beta-depleted transplantation in children. TCRdb passed the PCR reads through MiXCR, listing each CDR3 protein once. The profile shows more than 550,000 distinct CDR3 sequences, more than 9% of them singletons. The specimen comprised PBMCs from the stem cell graft donor, sampled from the stem cell graft. The receptors were sampled from a human donor who donated a stem cell graft to a child with acute myeloid leukemia. The CDR3 runs from the conserved cysteine through the conserved F or W.

>TRBJ2-2|TRBV5-3
CAIMGSSGDENTGELFF
>TRBJ2-3|TRBV5-1
CASSFRLAGAAGSSTDTQYF
>TRBJ2-6|TRBV2
CASSERGDGANVLTF
>TRBJ2-1|TRBV10-3
CATASTSGAYNEQFF
>TRBJ1-1|TRBV5-1
CASSLAGPGANTEAFF
>TRBJ2-1|TRBV3-1
CASSQGRNLGSYNEQFF
>TRBJ2-2|TRBV7-8
CASSSQGAANTGELFF
>TRBJ2-7|TRBV29-1
CSVEEGTSGPYEQYF
>TRBJ1-1|TRBV3-1
CASSQGETRAFF
>TRBJ2-1|TRBV5-6
CASSPAWDRGDNEQFF
>TRBJ2-7|TRBV12-3/TRBV12-4
CASSSPRRGLGSGHTYEQYF
>TRBJ1-2|TRBV20-1
CSAREGNGYTF
>TRBJ2-3|TRBV6-2/TRBV6-3
CASRTGFRTGSADTQYF
>TRBJ2-5|TRBV12-3/TRBV12-4
CASSISGTTETQYF
>TRBJ2-3|TRBV6-2/TRBV6-3
CASSYSVGDLTDTQYF
>TRBJ2-1|TRBV4-2
CASSQEGGNGYNEQFF
>TRBJ2-2|TRBV7-3
CASSALDPTGELFF
>TRBJ2-3|TRBV6-2/TRBV6-3
CASSYPGATTDTQYF
>TRBJ2-7|TRBV29-1
CSTLTGVAREQYF
>TRBJ1-5|TRBV20-1
CSARKGAHQPQHF
>TRBJ2-7|TRBV4-2
CASSHRQRHEQYF
>TRBJ2-7|TRBV7-9
CASSLLAGLVYEQYF
>TRBJ2-3|TRBV7-9
CASSTSRSTDTQYF
>TRBJ2-3|TRBV20-1
CSARSNERGGADTQYF
>TRBJ2-1|TRBV4-2
CASSQVPGEGNEQFF
>TRBJ1-1|TRBV18
CASSPGTGGMATEAFF
>TRBJ2-1|TRBV20-1
CSARSSTDYNEQFF
>TRBJ2-4|TRBV20-1
CSAGTGGANNIQYF
>TRBJ2-7|TRBV20-1
CSARDSSGRYEQYF
>TRBJ1-2|TRBV4-3
CASSQDRQENYGYTF
>TRBJ2-7|TRBV28
CASSSLPGDRGHEQYF
>TRBJ2-7|TRBV5-1
CASRRDYEKKYF
>TRBJ2-1|TRBV6-4
CASSESLAGGNEQFF
>TRBJ1-1|TRBV9
CASSHQMGPANTEAFF
>TRBJ2-1|TRBV6-1
CASRGAGAYNEQFF
>TRBJ2-3|TRBV10-2
CASTTLAGDTDTQYF
>TRBJ1-5|TRBV7-2
CASSPRDRARQPQHF
>TRBJ2-7|TRBV27
CASSLTADPYEQYF
>TRBJ2-3|TRBV12-3/TRBV12-4
CASRPLAATDTQYF
>TRBJ1-5|TRBV20-1
CSAKGQGDQPQHF
>TRBJ2-2|TRBV15
CATSRHAGELFF
>TRBJ2-7|TRBV30
CAWKSTGRREQYF
>TRBJ2-7|TRBV20-1
CSARSSGRSYYEQYF
>TRBJ2-2|TRBV7-2
CASSLEAGRGVGELFF
>TRBJ2-2|TRBV3-1
CASSQELAGRSGELFF
>TRBJ1-2|TRBV14
CASSQVLGGVGGYTF
>TRBJ2-1|TRBV12-3/TRBV12-4
CASGLIPNEQFF
>TRBJ2-6|TRBV20-1
CSAPWRQASGANVLTF
>TRBJ2-7|TRBV7-2
CASSFGLIEQYF
>TRBJ2-7|TRBV14
CASSPRGLAERHYEQYF
>TRBJ1-2|TRBV12-3/TRBV12-4
CASSLTQQAHYGYTF
>TRBJ1-2|TRBV3-1
CASSQVDGGYTF
>TRBJ1-5|TRBV5-1
CASRLDPTGNQPQHF
>TRBJ2-7|TRBV27
CASSFGPSSYEQYF
>TRBJ1-2|TRBV7-9
CASIMGGSANYGYTF
>TRBJ1-5|TRBV19
CASSPARTGAYNQPQHF
>TRBJ1-1|TRBV7-9
CASSLTGVGLNTEAFF
>TRBJ2-7|TRBV4-1
CASSHIQGGNYEQYF
>TRBJ1-2|TRBV27
CASRVQQGSGGYTF